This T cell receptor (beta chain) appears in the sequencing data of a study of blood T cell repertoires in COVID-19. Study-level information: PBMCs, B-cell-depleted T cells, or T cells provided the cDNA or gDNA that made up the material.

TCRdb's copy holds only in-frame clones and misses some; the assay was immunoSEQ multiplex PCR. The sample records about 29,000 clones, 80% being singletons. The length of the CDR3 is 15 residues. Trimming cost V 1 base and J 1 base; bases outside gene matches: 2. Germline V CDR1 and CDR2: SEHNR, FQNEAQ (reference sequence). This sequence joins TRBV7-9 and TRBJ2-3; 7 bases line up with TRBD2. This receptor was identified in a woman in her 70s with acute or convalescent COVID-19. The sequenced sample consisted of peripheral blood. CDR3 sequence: CASSLEAGGTDTQYF. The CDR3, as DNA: TGTGCCAGCAGCTTAGAGGCGGGGGGCACAGATACGCAGTATTTT.